This T cell receptor beta chain emerged from a study of cytomegalovirus exposure and HLA in healthy donors. Overall study context: About 200 million T cells yielded more than 90 million unique TCR beta sequences, as an earlier analysis found.

It was with 60 Vbeta and 13 Jbeta primers that the PCR ran. Only in-frame clones appear in the TCRdb table, and some are missing; sequencing was by immunoSEQ multiplex PCR. The data show 150,000 to 200,000 clones, around three quarters seen once. CDR3 length: 14 residues. From germline, CDR1 is KGHSH and CDR2 LQKENI. Trimming left V 6 bases short and J 8 bases short, with 16 bases between. The sequencing sample was made of PBMCs. The sequence came from a male donor in good health and CMV-seronegative. The rearrangement uses TRBV18 and TRBJ2-2; no clear D gene. The CDR3 DNA reads TGTGCCAGCTCCCTAGAGCATGGAGCTGGGGAGCTGTTTTTT. It codes for CASSLEHGAGELFF. Looking up the rest from reference TRBV18 and TRBJ2-2 gives the full variable domain: NAGVMQNPRHLVRRRGQEARLRCSPMKGHSHVYWYRQLPEEGLKFMVYLQKENIIDESGMPKERFSAEFPKEGPSILRIQQVVRGDSAAYFCASSLEHGAGELFFGEGSRLTVL.